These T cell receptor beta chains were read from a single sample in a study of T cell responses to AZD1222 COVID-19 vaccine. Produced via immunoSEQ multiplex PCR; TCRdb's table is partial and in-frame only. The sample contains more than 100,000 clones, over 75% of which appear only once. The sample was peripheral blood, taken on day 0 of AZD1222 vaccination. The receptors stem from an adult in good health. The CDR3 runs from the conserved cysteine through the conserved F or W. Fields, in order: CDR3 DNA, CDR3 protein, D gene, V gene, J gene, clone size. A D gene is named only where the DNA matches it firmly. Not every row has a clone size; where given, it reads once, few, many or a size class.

TGTGCCAGCAGTGGGGGGAGCTACGACCACGAGCAGTACTTC,CASSGGSYDHEQYF,.,TRBV2,TRBJ2-7,.
TGTGCCAGTAGTGATTCCCCCCAGCCAGCCTACGAGCAGTACTTC,CASSDSPQPAYEQYF,.,TRBV19,TRBJ2-7,.
TGTGCCAGTAGTATAGGGCCCACTGGAAACACCATATATTTT,CASSIGPTGNTIYF,.,TRBV19,TRBJ1-3,.
TGTGCCAGCAGTTCCGGGACAGGTAGCAATCAGCCCCAGCATTTT,CASSSGTGSNQPQHF,TRBD1,TRBV28,TRBJ1-5,.
TGTGCCACCAGTGATTCCCCCGAGCCGGGACAGGGAACAGAGACCCAGTACTTC,CATSDSPEPGQGTETQYF,TRBD1,TRBV24-1,TRBJ2-5,.
TGTGCCAGCAGCTTAGGCCATGAGCTAGCGGGAGTGGGCTATGAGCAGTTCTTC,CASSLGHELAGVGYEQFF,TRBD2,TRBV13,TRBJ2-1,.
TGTGCCAGCAGTTACGAAAGTCGGATCCGGAGCGGCGAGCAGTACTTC,CASSYESRIRSGEQYF,.,TRBV6-5,TRBJ2-7,once
TGCGCCAGCAGCCATCATGCCGGGACAGGGGGAACTGAAGCTTTCTTT,CASSHHAGTGGTEAFF,TRBD1,TRBV4-1,TRBJ1-1,once
TGTGCCAGCAGCGTAGACAGGGAAAAAACATATGGCTACACCTTC,CASSVDREKTYGYTF,.,TRBV9,TRBJ1-2,.
TGTGCCAGCAGCCAAAAGCGGGCCACCTACGAGCAGTACTTC,CASSQKRATYEQYF,.,TRBV5-6,TRBJ2-7,.
TGTGCCAGCAGCCCGACAGTGAACACTGAAGCTTTCTTT,CASSPTVNTEAFF,.,TRBV6-5,TRBJ1-1,.
TGTGCCAGCAGCTTAGGTTTACCGGGAAAAGAGACCCAGTACTTC,CASSLGLPGKETQYF,.,TRBV7-9,TRBJ2-5,.
TGCGCCAGCAGCCTAAGACCTAGCGGGGGGAGCACAGATACGCAGTATTTT,CASSLRPSGGSTDTQYF,TRBD2,TRBV5-1,TRBJ2-3,.
TGTGCCAGCAGCCTGGGACTAGCGGGGGGGCTTATCCCCAAGGGTGAGCAGTACTTC,CASSLGLAGGLIPKGEQYF,TRBD2,TRBV4-2,TRBJ2-7,.